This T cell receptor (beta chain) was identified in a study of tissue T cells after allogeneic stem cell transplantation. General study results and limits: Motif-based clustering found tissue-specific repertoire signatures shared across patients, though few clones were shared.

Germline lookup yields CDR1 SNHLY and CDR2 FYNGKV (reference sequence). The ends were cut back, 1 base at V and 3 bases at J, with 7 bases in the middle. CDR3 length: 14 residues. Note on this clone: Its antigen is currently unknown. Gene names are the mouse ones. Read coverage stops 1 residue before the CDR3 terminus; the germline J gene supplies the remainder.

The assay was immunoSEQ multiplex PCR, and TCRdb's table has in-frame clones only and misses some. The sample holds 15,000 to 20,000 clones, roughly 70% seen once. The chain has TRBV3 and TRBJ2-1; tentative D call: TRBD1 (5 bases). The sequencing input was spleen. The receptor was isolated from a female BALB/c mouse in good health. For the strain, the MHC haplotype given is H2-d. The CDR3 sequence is CASSLEGVYAEQFF. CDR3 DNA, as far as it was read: TGTGCCAGCAGCTTAGAAGGGGTCTATGCTGAGCAGTTC.